Each of the 25 T cell receptor beta chains below was sequenced from the same sample in a study of T cells in Graves' hyperthyroidism and ophthalmopathy (dated by TCRdb to the late 2010s). Receptors were amplified or captured by multiplex PCR. These reads were obtained on an Illumina HiSeq 2000. The TCR beta CDR3 regions were amplified from RNA transcripts. The TCR CDR3 was subjected to a first round of RT-PCR using the HTBI primer set and the Qiagen OneStep RT-PCR kit. The public sequencing data were trimmed at Q25 with fastp and processed into clonotypes with MiXCR by TCRdb, which kept only in-frame beta chains. Entries that share a CDR3 protein sequence are merged under the most common genes and DNA. This sample comprises roughly 130,000 distinct CDR3 sequences, 22% of them detected only once. The ten largest clones take up around 70% of the sample. The sample taken for sequencing was blood. These receptors were obtained from a woman in her fifties or sixties with Graves' hyperthyroidism that later progressed to Graves' ophthalmopathy.

This clonotype was counted only a few times. The chain couples TRBV13 to TRBJ2-1; 9 nucleotides line up with TRBD2. The germline V gene has CDR1 PRHDT and CDR2 FYEKMQ (reference sequence). The J segment lost 0 bases and the V segment lost 3 bases, leaving 3 bases of the junction unmatched. The CDR3 totals 16 residues. CDR3 loop: CASSLASGVSYNEQFF. The CDR3 DNA reads as TGTGCCAGCAGCTTGGCTAGCGGGGTCTCCTACAATGAGCAGTTCTTC.

The chain couples TRBV30 to TRBJ1-2, with 8 bases identical to TRBD1. In germline, CDR1 is GTSNPN, CDR2 SVGIG (reference sequence). V shed 2 bases, J shed 5 bases, and the junction held 7 bases outside the gene matches. The CDR3 is 14 amino acids. The CDR3 region is CAWSNRGDVYGYTF. The CDR3 DNA reads TGTGCCTGGAGTAACAGGGGGGATGTTTATGGCTACACCTTC. Full variable domain (remainder filled in from reference TRBV30 and TRBJ1-2): SQTIHQWPATLVQPVGSPLSLECTVEGTSNPNLYWYRQAAGRGLQLLFYSVGIGQISSEVPQNLSASRPQDRQFILSSKKLLLSDSGFYLCAWSNRGDVYGYTFGSGTRLTVV.

This chain uses TRBV20-1 with TRBJ2-1, with 7 bases fitting TRBD2. V lost 5 bases, J lost 0 bases, and 10 bases stayed unmatched. Germline V gene sequence: CDR1 DFQATT, CDR2 SNEGSKA (reference sequence). The CDR3 has 16 residues. CDR3 loop: CSAAPTSVSSYNEQFF. The CDR3, as DNA: TGCAGTGCTGCCCCCACTAGCGTTAGCTCCTACAATGAGCAGTTCTTC.

This clonotype was found many times. The J gene is TRBJ2-1, the V gene TRBV27, with D possibly matching TRBD1 (6 bases). V was cut by 0 bases and J by 7 bases, with 10 bases left in between. The CDR3 runs to 14 residues. CDR1 is MNHEY, CDR2 SMNVEV, per germline (reference sequence). The CDR3: CASSLSLGTNEQFF. CDR3 nucleotides: TGTGCCAGCAGTTTATCACTAGGGACAAATGAGCAGTTCTTC.

In its sample, this clonotype was seen a few times. The V and J genes are TRBV19 and TRBJ2-7; the match to TRBD1 covers 7 bases. The CDR3 covers 13 residues. From germline, CDR1 is LNHDA and CDR2 SQIVND (reference sequence). V trimming: 3 bases; J trimming: 2 bases; junction bases outside the gene matches: 1. The chain's CDR3 is CASSIGTAYEQYF. In DNA, the CDR3 is TGTGCCAGTAGTATCGGGACAGCCTACGAGCAGTACTTC.

This clonotype came up once. This rearrangement joins TRBV28 to TRBJ2-5, with D maybe TRBD2 (5 bases). With 6 bases removed from V and 2 bases from J, the gap between germline ends came to 13 bases. The CDR3 is made up of 14 amino acids. Germline V gene data show CDR1 as MDHEN and CDR2 as SYDVKM. The CDR3 protein is CASSQRTGQETQYF. In nucleotides, the CDR3 is TGTGCCAGCAGCCAGCGGACGGGACAAGAGACCCAGTACTTC.

This clonotype was observed many times. The chain has TRBV4-1 and TRBJ2-3; 14 nucleotides align to TRBD2. V was clipped by 1 base and J by 3 bases; unmatched bases: 6. Germline CDR1 MGHRA, CDR2 YSYEKL. The CDR3 sequence is 18 residues long. In nucleotides, the CDR3 is TGCGCCAGCAGCCAAGTGGGACTAGCGGGAGTGCGGACAGATACGCAGTATTTT. It specifies CASSQVGLAGVRTDTQYF.

In this sample, this clonotype turned up many times. The V and J genes are TRBV6-2 or TRBV6-3 and TRBJ2-7; D is ambiguous. CDR3 length: 14 residues. V was shortened by 2 bases and J by 0 bases, with 8 bases between the two germline ends. In germline, CDR1 is MNHEY, CDR2 SVGEGT. Here the CDR3 reads CASSYIAVSYEQYF. As DNA, the CDR3 is TGTGCCAGCAGTTACATTGCGGTCTCCTACGAGCAGTACTTC.

This clonotype has a count of ten or more. A single base separates this from a much larger clone, so it may be a read error. The CDR3 does not close with the conserved phenylalanine or tryptophan, likely indicating a read error. The chain has TRBV20-1 and TRBJ2-7; 8 bases match TRBD2. The V gene's germline CDR1 is DFQATT and CDR2 SNEGSKA (reference sequence). The length of the CDR3 is 15 residues. The ends lost 6 bases at V and 0 bases at J; junction bases unmatched: 10. CDR3: CSARPLAGSSYEQYL. The CDR3 bases are TGCAGTGCCCGCCCCCTAGCGGGTAGCTCCTACGAGCAGTACCTC.

The table lists this clonotype with many counts. This chain links TRBV5-1 with TRBJ2-1; TRBD2 aligns across 7 bases. This CDR3 is built from 16 residues. V lost 5 bases, J lost 4 bases, and 12 bases stayed unmatched. CDR1 is SGHRS and CDR2 is YFSETQ in the germline V gene. DNA of the CDR3: TGCGCCAGCAGTCCCGGGACTACTCCTTCTTACAATGAGCAGTTCTTC. Its protein product is CASSPGTTPSYNEQFF. Drawing the rest from reference TRBV5-1 and TRBJ2-1, the complete variable domain is KAGVTQTPRYLIKTRGQQVTLSCSPISGHRSVSWYQQTPGQGLQFLFEYFSETQRNKGNFPGRFSGRQFSNSRSEMNVSTLELGDSALYLCASSPGTTPSYNEQFFGPGTRLTVL.

In its sample, this clonotype was seen many times. CDR3 DNA: TGTGCCAGCAGCTTAAATGAGGGGAGCTCCTACGAGCAGTACTTC. Protein: CASSLNEGSSYEQYF. This sequence joins TRBV7-6 and TRBJ2-7, with D possibly being TRBD1 or TRBD2 (5 bases each). Trimming left V 2 bases short and J 0 bases short, with 11 bases between. CDR1 SGHVS and CDR2 FNYEAQ come from the germline V gene. CDR3 length: 15 residues.

This clonotype was detected many times. The chain is built from TRBV30 and TRBJ2-7, with D uncertain. The V end was cut by 4 bases, the J end by 4 bases, with 11 bases between. The germline V gene has CDR1 GTSNPN and CDR2 SVGIG (reference sequence). The CDR3 totals 12 residues. DNA for the CDR3: TGTGCCTGGAAGACCGATGGGTACGAGCAGTACTTC. Translation gives CAWKTDGYEQYF.

The rearrangement uses TRBV3-1 and TRBJ2-1; no reliable D call. V was pared by 1 base and J by 5 bases, with 3 bases between. Germline values: CDR1 LGHDT, CDR2 YNNKEL (reference sequence). This CDR3 region has 12 residues. In DNA, the CDR3 is TGTGCCAGCAGCCAAGTCGACAATGAGCAGTTCTTC. Translating it yields CASSQVDNEQFF.

This clonotype was detected ten times or more. V gene TRBV11-2 combines with J gene TRBJ2-1; D may correspond to TRBD1 or TRBD2 (5 bases each). With 5 bases removed from V and 5 bases from J, the gap between germline ends came to 10 bases. Looked up from germline, CDR1 is SGHAT and CDR2 is FQNNGV. The length of the CDR3 is 13 residues. CDR3 loop: CASSRGPHNEQFF. In DNA form, the CDR3 reads TGTGCCAGCAGCCGGGGACCGCACAATGAGCAGTTCTTC.

The chain joins TRBV7-9 to TRBJ2-7; the match to TRBD2 covers 12 bases. Germline values: CDR1 SEHNR, CDR2 FQNEAQ (reference sequence). The CDR3 has 15 residues. V gave up 5 bases and J gave up 7 bases; unmatched junction bases: 9. CDR3 DNA sequence: TGTGCCAGCAGCCCCCCTAGCGGGAGGGCGGGGGAGCAGTACTTC. Its translation is CASSPPSGRAGEQYF.

Many counts were recorded for this clonotype. V gene TRBV2 combines with J gene TRBJ1-3; no firm D call. Trimming pared 2 bases from V and 0 bases from J, leaving 5 bases between. CDR1 is SNHLY, CDR2 FYNNEI, per germline. This CDR3 region has 14 residues. The CDR3 bases are TGTGCCAGCAGTGAATATTACTCTGGAAACACCATATATTTT. It is translated as CASSEYYSGNTIYF.

This clonotype was seen many times. The chain recombines TRBV5-6 with TRBJ1-1; 8 nucleotides match TRBD1. Germline CDR1 is SGHDT and CDR2 is YYEEEE. The CDR3 extends over 14 amino acids. J gave up 10 bases and V 2 bases, and 10 bases lay outside the gene matches. The CDR3 DNA reads TGTGCCAGCAGCTTATCGGGACAGGAAGTAAGAGCTTTCTTT. Translated: CASSLSGQEVRAFF. Drawing the rest from reference TRBV5-6 and TRBJ1-1, the complete variable domain is DAGVTQSPTHLIKTRGQQVTLRCSPKSGHDTVSWYQQALGQGPQFIFQYYEEEERQRGNFPDRFSGHQFPNYSSELNVNALLLGDSALYLCASSLSGQEVRAFFGQGTRLTVV.

At least ten counts were recorded for this clonotype. The V call is TRBV7-8, the J call TRBJ2-7; the match to TRBD1 covers 8 bases. The CDR3 spans 14 residues. Trimming took 5 bases from V and 6 from J; bases not matched to a gene: 9. Looked up from germline, CDR1 is SGHVS and CDR2 is FQNEAQ. The CDR3 region is CASSQPQGAFEQYF. The CDR3 DNA is TGTGCCAGCAGCCAGCCCCAGGGGGCGTTCGAGCAGTACTTC.

The table lists this clonotype with many counts. The rearrangement uses TRBV2 and TRBJ2-1, with 14 nucleotides matching TRBD2. The CDR3 spans 19 residues. Per the germline V gene, CDR1 is SNHLY and CDR2 is FYNNEI. V was pared by 7 bases and J by 0 bases, with 11 bases of the junction left unmatched. The CDR3 sequence: CASKPGLAGGPSSYNEQFF. CDR3 sequence (DNA): TGTGCCAGCAAACCCGGACTAGCGGGAGGCCCGAGCTCCTACAATGAGCAGTTCTTC.

This clonotype was detected many times. The CDR3 reads CASSPGQGKAYEQYF. DNA of the CDR3: TGTGCCAGCAGTCCGGGACAGGGAAAGGCCTACGAGCAGTACTTC. This chain connects TRBV6-1 to TRBJ2-7, with 9 positions matching TRBD1. Germline V gene data show CDR1 as MNHNS and CDR2 as SASEGT. This CDR3 spans 15 amino acids. The junction had 7 bases not matched to a gene; V was cut back by 5 bases and J by 2 bases.

This clonotype was seen more than once but under ten times. V and J are TRBV7-9 and TRBJ2-1; no clear D. Germline CDR1 reads SEHNR; CDR2 reads FQNEAQ (reference sequence). Deletions cut 6 bases from V and 0 bases from J, with 12 bases between. The CDR3 contains 15 residues. Written as DNA, the CDR3 is TGTGCCAGCAGTCGAGCCGAGAGCTCCTACAATGAGCAGTTCTTC. Translating gives CASSRAESSYNEQFF.

The rearrangement uses TRBV28 and TRBJ2-7; 9 positions agree with TRBD2. Germline V gene lookup returns CDR1 MDHEN and CDR2 SYDVKM. V lost 6 bases to trimming and J lost 5 bases; unmatched junction nucleotides: 11. This CDR3 is built from 15 residues. This CDR3 is CASRRLAGVSNEQYF. In DNA, the CDR3 is TGTGCCAGCAGACGGTTAGCGGGAGTTTCCAACGAGCAGTACTTC.

This clonotype was observed many times. The chain links TRBV20-1 to TRBJ2-1; 7 nucleotides align to TRBD2. The CDR3 length is 16 residues. V was clipped by 0 bases and J by 0 bases; unmatched bases: 5. From germline, CDR1 is DFQATT and CDR2 SNEGSKA (reference sequence). Written as DNA, the CDR3 is TGCAGTGCTAGAGATGTGGGCGGGAGCTCCTACAATGAGCAGTTCTTC. It translates to CSARDVGGSSYNEQFF.

This chain uses TRBV5-1 with TRBJ1-1; D ambiguous. CDR3 length equals 14 residues. Between the trimmed V and J ends, which lost 0 bases and 1 base, there was a span of 7 bases. The germline V gene encodes CDR1 SGHRS and CDR2 YFSETQ. CDR3 protein: CASSLGAGNTEAFF. The CDR3 bases are TGCGCCAGCAGCTTGGGGGCAGGGAACACTGAAGCTTTCTTT.

This clonotype was observed a few times. This chain uses TRBV15 with TRBJ2-3; D unresolved. The ends were cut back, 1 base at V and 4 bases at J, with 9 bases in the middle. Germline V gives CDR1 LNHNV, CDR2 YYDKDF (reference sequence). CDR3 length equals 14 residues. CDR3 in DNA: TGTGCCACCAGCAGAGTGCTAGGGCCAGATACGCAGTATTTT. Amino acids: CATSRVLGPDTQYF.